What follows are 4 T cell receptor beta chains derived from one specimen sequenced in a study of early stage breast cancer tumors. Sequencing was performed with immunoSEQ multiplex PCR; in TCRdb, only in-frame clones are kept and a portion is missing. The table shows some 30,000 clones, with about four fifths occurring only once. The sample was blood. These receptors came from a person aged 45-60 years with breast cancer.

The J gene is TRBJ1-3, the V gene TRBV6-1; D gene ambiguous. There are 12 residues in the CDR3. V shed 2 bases and J shed 3 bases, with 2 bases lying between them. CDR1 is MNHNS and CDR2 is SASEGT in the germline V gene. The CDR3 DNA follows: TGTGCCAGCAGTGAAAGTGGAAACACCATATATTTT. Encoded protein: CASSESGNTIYF.

This rearrangement joins TRBV10-2 to TRBJ2-1; 11 bases are a match to TRBD2. CDR3 length equals 16 residues. V shed 3 bases, J shed 7 bases, and the junction held 8 bases outside the gene matches. CDR1 and CDR2 (germline): WSHSY, SAAADI. CDR3 nucleotide sequence: TGCGCCAGCAGTGACATAGCGGGAGGGCTGGGGAATGAGCAGTTCTTC. It yields the protein CASSDIAGGLGNEQFF.

The chain employs TRBV28 and TRBJ1-1; D gene uncertain. The V gene lost 5 bases and the J gene lost 1 base, with 11 bases spanning the gap. The CDR3 is 14 residues long. The germline V gene has CDR1 MDHEN and CDR2 SYDVKM. For the CDR3, the DNA is TGTGCCAGCAGTCCCGGGAACAGGAACACTGAAGCTTTCTTT. This translates into CASSPGNRNTEAFF.

The gene calls are TRBV29-1 and TRBJ1-2; D is undetermined. Deletions cut 4 bases from V and 7 bases from J, with 10 bases between. CDR3 length equals 11 residues. Looked up from germline, CDR1 is SQVTM and CDR2 is ANQGSEA. This chain's CDR3 is CSVVLGSGYTF. In nucleotides, the CDR3 is TGCAGCGTTGTCCTGGGGTCTGGCTACACCTTC. Full variable domain (outside the CDR3, taken from reference TRBV29-1 and TRBJ1-2): SAVISQKPSRDICQRGTSLTIQCQVDSQVTMMFWYRQQPGQSLTLIATANQGSEATYESGFVIDKFPISRPNLTFSTLTVSNMSPEDSSIYLCSVVLGSGYTFGSGTRLTVV.